What follows describes a single T cell receptor (beta chain). What it recognizes is unknown. This specimen includes other DNA sequences encoding the same CDR3. The CDR3 loop spans 13 amino acids. CDR1 and CDR2 from the germline V gene are KGHSH and LQKENI. The V gene lost 3 bases and the J gene lost 2 bases, with 5 bases spanning the gap. Clones were read by immunoSEQ multiplex PCR, and TCRdb kept only the in-frame ones, dropping some. This table has 2 million to 2.5 million clones, approximately 90% appearing once. This entry comes from a study of shared clonotypes between healthy human individuals. Study results and limitations: Sharing of clonotypes among donors was expected to vary with sequencing depth. A handful of donors showed sharing of around 5% of naive CD4 clonotypes.

Every contributor of samples was a Caucasian grown-up residing in Nashville, Tennessee. CD4+ cells yielded CD45RA+ naive and CD45RA-negative memory subsets. This sequence joins TRBV18 and TRBJ1-5; D uncertain. The TCR sequence derives from a man younger than 30 in good health. Some clones in this sample may be carry-over from other donors' samples. Sequenced: naive CD4+ T cells from PBMCs. As to subset: CD45RA+ positively selected. The CDR3 DNA is TGTGCCAGCTCACCTCGGGGCAATCAGCCCCAGCATTTT. This sequence encodes CASSPRGNQPQHF.